This T cell receptor beta chain was captured by sequencing in a study of cytomegalovirus exposure and HLA in healthy donors (dated by TCRdb to 2017 to 2019). About the investigation overall: An earlier analysis of several hundred of the donors reported around 280 Gb of sequence data and 117 million unique TCR beta sequences obtained from about 179 million T cells. An early release that covered about 600 HLA-typed donors contained about 300 gigabases of sequencing data and roughly 84 million unique TCR sequences. Of the 350 to 400 genotyped donors, about 80% fell in the genetic ancestry cluster associated with self-reported Caucasian donors. The aim of the study was to test whether cataloging public T cell receptors could identify signatures of past pathogen exposure. The study profiled the T cell repertoires of fewer than 850 subjects by immunosequencing and related them to cytomegalovirus serostatus. Along with the approximately 620-subject first cohort, a separate validation cohort of over a hundred different subjects was used. To predict cytomegalovirus infection status, the study combined high-throughput TCR immunosequencing, statistical association of individual TCRs with disease status, and machine learning. A later analysis re-analyzed previously published TCR beta repertoires from 660 or so donors and added high-resolution HLA genotyping to study TCR occurrence patterns. Rather than using new phenotypic data, the later analysis identified candidate immune exposures from TCR beta sequences and from how often those sequences occurred across donors. To decide whether each TCR beta V gene segment behaved as functional or pseudogenic, an earlier analysis of over 500 of the donors relied on high-throughput TCR beta sequencing. Donor age, sex, ethnicity and CMV serostatus were compiled together with the repertoire data. In a later genetic analysis, genome-wide SNP genotypes for about three fifths of the roughly 670 donors were used, and that subset was treated as a discovery cohort. Every discovery cohort repertoire had been produced on one sequencing platform. Class I and class II HLA loci were covered by the typing at four-digit resolution. Typing coverage differed by locus: A, B, C, DRB1 and DQB1 were typed in roughly 620-640 donors, DQA1 in approximately 520, DPA1 in around 610, and DPB1 in around 490. Because of strong linkage in the cohort, roughly 5 DR-DQ haplotypes were treated as single units for association and clustering. On average, roughly 250,000 unique TCR beta nucleotide sequences were sequenced per donor among several hundred genotyped donors of the cohort, with roughly 18% of those sequences being non-productive. What the authors observed across the whole study: In an earlier analysis of some 640 of the donors, most TCR beta V segments were observed in productive rearrangements about 87% or about 30% of the time, broadly matching IMGT annotations. The only immune exposure information available for the cohort was CMV serostatus. Roughly uniform sequencing depth across donors was assumed in presence/absence analyses, although this assumption may not hold. Some IMGT-functional V segments, including TRBV6-2 and TRBV6-3, could not be distinguished by the 87-base-pair reads and were therefore excluded. At a false discovery rate of 0.05, a later analysis linked around 17,000 TCR beta sequences to specific HLA alleles. It was suggested by the authors that the approach could potentially be generalized to other disease states and immunological phenotypes. Because HLA typing was missing for some donors at each locus, association tests included only the typed subset. Most TCR sequences were observed very rarely across donors, whereas some public TCRs were present in many individuals. Most CMV-associated TCR beta chains appeared to be HLA-restricted in a later analysis, and the HLA associations seemed to be driven largely by CMV exposure. The sequencing pipeline was judged likely to have produced a cluster of highly shared sequence variants as a technical artifact. In vitro tests confirmed that three of the cytomegalovirus-associated TCR beta chains recognize cytomegalovirus antigens. In a later genetic analysis, fewer N-insertions in productive TCRs were reported among donors in an Asian-associated ancestry cluster than the approximately 710-donor mean. Correlated functional status among segregating V segments might reflect linkage disequilibrium, but an unknown experimental factor could not be ruled out. A later analysis found that HLA-associated TCR beta chains were more clonally expanded and had lower generation probabilities than equally common non-associated chains. In a later analysis, TCR association rates were found to vary across HLA loci, with the most associated TCRs seen for DRB1 alleles and the fewest for HLA-C alleles. V-gene and J-gene trimming of TCR beta chains was associated with a missense DCLRE1C variant in a later genetic analysis, and the association was replicated in an independent cohort. When HLA alleles, especially DR and DQ, strongly co-occurred, attributing TCR associations to individual alleles was difficult. A further reported finding was that TCR beta sequences accurately predicted the HLA-A and HLA-B alleles for most subjects in the first cohort. The cohort was sequenced for TCR beta chains only, and without alpha or paired-chain data the features that could be detected were limited. A total of fewer than 200 TCR beta chains were listed by the study as associated with cytomegalovirus. The classifier was reported to diagnose cytomegalovirus status with high specificity and sensitivity in both the original cohort and the validation cohort. The earlier analysis of 587 of the donors excluded roughly 17 rarely observed V segments, including chromosome 9 orphons, because counts were too low. According to a later analysis, parvovirus B19, influenza, CMV and Epstein-Barr virus appeared linked to several top co-occurrence clusters.

V loses 0 bases at its end and J loses 3 bases; junction bases beyond the gene matches: 2. The CDR1 and CDR2 encoded by the germline V gene are MNHNS and SASEGT. Including the terminal cysteine and phenylalanine, the CDR3 comprises 15 residues. CDR3 DNA only is kept here, 45 bases in frame from base 1. In total, roughly 670 healthy bone marrow donors made up the cohort. All cohort members were sampled while nominally healthy, although unrecorded immune exposures were likely present. The donor was CMV seronegative and was included in the group of about 350 seronegative cohort members. A peripheral blood sample was collected from each donor, and TCR beta sequencing was performed on peripheral blood mononuclear cells. Genomic DNA extraction from the blood cell samples was performed with the Qiagen DNeasy Blood Extraction Kit. The library relied on the immunoSEQ multiplex PCR assay. For the multiplex PCR, a mixture combining 60 forward primers for TCR Vbeta segments and 13 reverse primers for TCR Jbeta segments was used. Amplification of the CDR3 region of rearranged TCR beta genes was performed with a multiplex PCR assay on genomic DNA. The amplified TCR beta libraries were sequenced on the Illumina HiSeq System as 87-base-pair reads. As for the original processing: Across the roughly 600 repertoires, a later analysis counted 75 million to 90 million unique TCR beta chains, about 10 million of which were shared by at least two donors. To remove PCR and sequencing errors, raw reads were error-corrected and collapsed into unique sequences using a nearest-neighbor algorithm that merged closely related sequences. Alignment of CDR3 sequences to IMGT reference sequences was used to assign V, D and J gene segments. Each retained sequence needed at least a six-nucleotide match to both a V gene segment and a J gene segment. A rearrangement was called productive if the CDR3 had no stop codons and remained in frame with V and J, and every other rearrangement was called non-productive. Following IMGT convention, CDR3 was defined as the stretch from the second conserved V-encoded cysteine to the conserved J-encoded phenylalanine. The earlier analysis of about 640 of the donors excluded any sequence lacking an unambiguous match to a single V gene segment. An earlier analysis of 500 to 700 of the donors classified V segments as functional when productive rearrangements were above 56.7% and as segregating when the standard deviation between donors was above 5%. A statistical classification framework was developed to diagnose cytomegalovirus status using the catalog of TCR beta chain sequences. In a later analysis, TCR nucleotide sequences were compared against IMGT/GENE-DB human TR gene sequences so that V and J genes could be assigned. A later analysis assigned CDR3 sequences and most-parsimonious VDJ recombination scenarios with the TCRdist pipeline. In a later analysis, each TCR beta chain was defined by its CDR3 amino acid sequence together with its V-gene family, and reads lacking a unique V-gene family were excluded. To address suspected cross-contamination and a sequencing artifact, a later analysis removed over 500 highly shared, low-generation-probability nucleotide sequences. For each public chain, a later analysis derived a clonal expansion index from normalized ranks of inferred template counts within each repertoire. In a later analysis, generation probabilities were computed using a VDJ recombination model fitted to out-of-frame rearrangements, and the results were checked against IGoR. Hypergeometric tests were used in a later analysis to score TCR-TCR, TCR-HLA and TCR-CMV co-occurrence, with a repertoire-size bias correction applied to the TCR pairs. A later analysis estimated false discovery rates by permuting HLA or CMV assignments 20 times. In a later analysis, co-occurring TCRs were grouped using DBSCAN, with TCRdist sequence similarity added in when clustering inside HLA-allele-positive subsets. Repertoires with fewer than 30,000 or more than 120,000 public chains, plus five repertoires with anomalous nucleotide sharing, were excluded from co-occurrence clustering. TCRdb limited this immuneACCESS table to in-frame rearrangements with V and J called. A share of clones is missing; checked studies link under half to unresolved V genes, and the rest is unexplained. The DNA gave D and trimming, while V, J and clone size come from that table. This sample has a few hundred thousand clones in its table, and about 82% of those were observed once. The ten top clones hold around 2.8% of the sample.

A remark on this clone: Its antigen has not been determined. No much larger clonotype is one base removed from it; base qualities were not supplied.

The chain uses TRBV6-1 and TRBJ1-5, with TRBD1 matching 7 junction bases. The clonotype originates from a young man in good health and CMV-seronegative. The sample consisted of PBMCs. The CDR3 has the sequence CASSEAGGSNQPQHF. The sequenced DNA: TGTGCCAGCAGTGAAGCAGGGGGCTCCAATCAGCCCCAGCATTTT.